Listed below are T cell receptor beta chains from one sample, sequenced in a study of a mutant IDH1 vaccine in newly diagnosed glioma. Profiling relied on immunoSEQ multiplex PCR, and the TCRdb table lists in-frame clones only, not all of them. The sample contains approximately 50,000 clones, about 87% of which appear only once. Their antigens are not known. Sample: PBMCs, taken from a glioma patient whose treatment included an IDH1 peptide vaccine. The receptors were sampled from a man aged 40-50 years with glioma. CDR3s include the opening cysteine and the closing phenylalanine or tryptophan. D genes are given only for firm matches. The listing skips clone size in some rows; elsewhere it reads once, few, many or a size class.

J | size | D | V | DNA | CDR3
TRBJ1-1 | few | . | TRBV6-6 | TGTGCCAGTCTGTGGCAGAACACTGAAGCTTTCTTT | CASLWQNTEAFF
TRBJ2-5 | . | . | TRBV6-1 | TGTGCCGGAAGGTCAGCCGACAGGGAGACCCAGTACTTC | CAGRSADRETQYF
TRBJ2-7 | . | . | TRBV28 | TGTGCCAGCAGTTTACTGCGGGGGCGATACGAGCAGTACTTC | CASSLLRGRYEQYF
TRBJ2-3 | . | . | TRBV7-2 | TGTGCCAGCTCGGGAGCGAGTGGCACAGATACGCAGTATTTT | CASSGASGTDTQYF
TRBJ2-7 | . | TRBD2 | TRBV19 | TGTGCCAGTAGTATAACCTCTAGCGGGAGAGTGTCCGAGCAGTACTTC | CASSITSSGRVSEQYF
TRBJ2-7 | few | TRBD2 | TRBV5-1 | TGCGCCAGCAGCCCACGGGGCGGGAGGGGGTCCTACGAGCAGTACTTC | CASSPRGGRGSYEQYF
TRBJ1-5 | . | . | TRBV6-5 | TGTGCCAGCAGAAGCGGACAGAGGGTAAATCAGCCCCAGCATTTT | CASRSGQRVNQPQHF
TRBJ1-5 | . | TRBD1 | TRBV5-8 | TGTGCCAGCAGCGCTACTAGGGACAGCCATAGCAATCAGCCCCAGCATTTT | CASSATRDSHSNQPQHF
TRBJ1-4 | . | . | TRBV27 | TGTGCCAGCAGTTTATCCGTACAGGGTGAACTGTTTTTT | CASSLSVQGELFF
TRBJ2-1 | . | TRBD2 | TRBV6-4 | TGTGCCAGCAGTGAGGGACTAGGGAAACCCTACAATGAGCAGTTCTTC | CASSEGLGKPYNEQFF
TRBJ2-1 | . | . | TRBV7-9 | TGTGCCAGCAGGGGGTCCGGGGTGTGGGGGAGCTCCTACAATGAGCAGTTCTTC | CASRGSGVWGSSYNEQFF
TRBJ2-7 | . | TRBD2 | TRBV7-9 | TGTGCCAGCAGCTCAACACTAGCGGGAGGAGAGCAGTACTTC | CASSSTLAGGEQYF
TRBJ1-5 | once | . | TRBV10-3 | TGTGCCATCAGTGAGTCTCAGGGGTTAGGTCAGCCCCAGCATTTT | CAISESQGLGQPQHF
TRBJ2-7 | . | TRBD2 | TRBV7-8 | TGTGCCAGCAGCGTCGGGACTAGCGCCCCCGGGAAGGATAAGTACTTC | CASSVGTSAPGKDKYF
TRBJ1-5 | few | . | TRBV2 | TGTGCCAGCATGGTTGGAGGGGCCCAGCATTTT | CASMVGGAQHF
TRBJ1-4 | . | . | TRBV19 | TGTGCCAGTAGTATTCGTTCTAATGAAAAACTGTTTTTT | CASSIRSNEKLFF
TRBJ2-1 | once | TRBD1 | TRBV9 | TGTGCCAGCAGCGCTCCCGGGACAGGTCCTTTCCGCGGATTCCTCATAAGCTCCTACAATGAGCAGTTCTTC | CASSAPGTGPFRGFLISSYNEQFF
TRBJ2-5 | . | . | TRBV2 | TGTGCCAGCAGTGAAGGACAGGGAGGGTTTGGAGAGACCCAGTACTTC | CASSEGQGGFGETQYF
TRBJ2-3 | few | TRBD2 | TRBV10-1 | TGCGCCAGCAGTGAGTCGAATCCAGCGGGACCCGCAGATACGCAGTATTTT | CASSESNPAGPADTQYF
TRBJ2-7 | . | TRBD1 | TRBV19 | TGTGCCAGTAGCTACACCGGGACAGGGGACGAGCAGTACTTC | CASSYTGTGDEQYF
TRBJ1-1 | . | . | TRBV6-5 | TGTGCCAGCAGTTACTTGGGGGGGTCGACTGAAGCTTTCTTT | CASSYLGGSTEAFF
TRBJ2-5 | . | . | TRBV7-9 | TGTGCCAGCAGCTTGGGGGGAGAAGGGACCCAGTACTTC | CASSLGGEGTQYF
TRBJ2-3 | . | . | TRBV29-1 | TGCAGCCGAAGGGACCCTATCACAGATACGCAGTATTTT | CSRRDPITDTQYF
TRBJ1-1 | . | . | TRBV19 | TGTGCCAGTAACCTGAAGGGCTTGAACACTGAAGCTTTCTTT | CASNLKGLNTEAFF
TRBJ1-4 | . | . | TRBV15 | TGTGCCACCAGCAGAGGGCAGGGACGGGAAAAACTGTTTTTT | CATSRGQGREKLFF
TRBJ1-3 | . | . | TRBV28 | TGTGCCAGCAGTTTCCCCCCGAGGGGCTCTGGAAACACCATATATTTT | CASSFPPRGSGNTIYF
TRBJ2-4 | . | TRBD1 | TRBV4-3 | TGCGCCAGCAGCCAAGTGGGGACAGGGGAAAACATTCAGTACTTC | CASSQVGTGENIQYF
TRBJ1-2 | . | . | TRBV4-3 | TGCGCCAGCAGCCAAGGGAGTGCGGGGTATGGCTACACCTTC | CASSQGSAGYGYTF
TRBJ2-1 | . | . | TRBV18 | TGTGCCAGCTCACCGGGGCTAGCAATGTCCTACAATGAGCAGTTCTTC | CASSPGLAMSYNEQFF
TRBJ2-1 | . | . | TRBV6-5 | TGTGCCAGCAGACCATCCAACCTAGCGAGGGATCGGCAGTTCTTC | CASRPSNLARDRQFF
TRBJ2-2 | . | . | TRBV7-3 | TGTGCCAGCAGCCGATCTCCCACCGGGACGATAGCGAACACCGGGGAGCTGTTTTTT | CASSRSPTGTIANTGELFF
TRBJ2-7 | . | . | TRBV15 | TGTGCCACCAGCAGAGATCAAGGGGTGCCCTACGAGCAGTACTTC | CATSRDQGVPYEQYF
TRBJ2-7 | . | TRBD1 | TRBV6-5 | TGTGCCAGCAGTTACCGGGCAACAGGGGATGTAGAGCAGTACTTC | CASSYRATGDVEQYF
TRBJ2-1 | . | . | TRBV29-1 | TGCAGCGTTGGGGGACCGGAGCAGTTCTTC | CSVGGPEQFF
TRBJ1-5 | once | . | TRBV18 | TGTGCCAGCTCACCGGGTAGCAATCAGCCCCAGCATTTT | CASSPGSNQPQHF
TRBJ2-1 | . | TRBD2 | TRBV6-5 | TGTGCCAGCAGTCTAGCGGGAGTCGGAAACAATGAGCAGTTCTTC | CASSLAGVGNNEQFF
TRBJ2-4 | . | TRBD2 | TRBV9 | TGTGCCAGCAGCCCTTCGGGACTAGCGGGAGGATTGAAAAACATTCAGTACTTC | CASSPSGLAGGLKNIQYF
TRBJ2-1 | . | . | TRBV29-1 | TGCAGCGCACGGGACACCTACTACTCCTACAATGAGCAGTTCTTC | CSARDTYYSYNEQFF
TRBJ2-4 | . | . | TRBV5-5 | TGTGCCAGCAGCCTTACCAAAAACATTCAGTACTTC | CASSLTKNIQYF
TRBJ1-4 | . | . | TRBV5-1 | TGCGCCAGCAGCCCCCGTGGAGCAACTAATGAAAAACTGTTTTTT | CASSPRGATNEKLFF
TRBJ2-7 | . | TRBD2 | TRBV6-6 | TGTGCCAGCAGTCACGGGACTAGCGGGAGATACGAGCAGTACTTC | CASSHGTSGRYEQYF
TRBJ2-7 | . | . | TRBV4-1 | TGCGCCAGCAGCCAAGTCGGCAGGGGGGCCCACGAGCAGTACTTC | CASSQVGRGAHEQYF
TRBJ1-2 | . | . | TRBV6-5 | TGTGCCAGCAGTCGCGCTCGTTATGGCTACACCTTC | CASSRARYGYTF
TRBJ1-4 | . | . | TRBV29-1 | TGCAGCGCTGGGGCAGGACGTGAAAAACTGTTTTTT | CSAGAGREKLFF
TRBJ2-5 | . | . | TRBV18 | TGTGCCAGCTCAGCCGGGCTGCGAGAGACCCAGTACTTC | CASSAGLRETQYF
TRBJ1-2 | . | . | TRBV19 | TGTGCCAGTAGTATAACCGGGAGCAACTATGGCTACACCTTC | CASSITGSNYGYTF
TRBJ1-1 | . | . | TRBV7-3 | TGTGCCAGCAGCACGGGACGGAACACTGAAGCTTTCTTT | CASSTGRNTEAFF
TRBJ2-7 | . | . | TRBV7-2 | TGTGCCAGCAGCTTCACAGGTTTCAACTCCTACGAGCAGTACTTC | CASSFTGFNSYEQYF
TRBJ2-7 | . | TRBD2 | TRBV9 | TGTGCCAGCAGCACCGGGACTAGCGGGAACTACGAGCAGTACTTC | CASSTGTSGNYEQYF
TRBJ1-1 | few | . | TRBV5-4 | TGTGCCAGCAGCTGGCCACTAGAGAACACTGAAGCTTTCTTT | CASSWPLENTEAFF
TRBJ2-5 | . | . | TRBV6-1 | TGTGCCAGCAGTGCAGGCGGGAATCAAGAGACCCAGTACTTC | CASSAGGNQETQYF
TRBJ2-7 | . | TRBD2 | TRBV27 | TGTGCCAGCAGTTCAAGGACTAGCCCTATCTACGAGCAGTACTTC | CASSSRTSPIYEQYF
TRBJ2-3 | . | . | TRBV6-6 | TGTGCCAGCAGTCCAGGGGGGCGAAGCACAGATACGCAGTATTTT | CASSPGGRSTDTQYF
TRBJ2-3 | . | TRBD2 | TRBV2 | TGTGCCAGCAGAGGACTAGCGGGGCGGGGAGATACGCAGTATTTT | CASRGLAGRGDTQYF
TRBJ2-1 | . | . | TRBV19 | TGTGCCAGTAGGGGACTTGGGTACTGGGAGCAGTTCTTC | CASRGLGYWEQFF
TRBJ2-4 | . | TRBD1 | TRBV25-1 | TGTGCCAGCAGTGAAACAGGGGCAAAAAACATTCAGTACTTC | CASSETGAKNIQYF
TRBJ1-5 | . | . | TRBV5-5 | TGTGCCAGCAGCTTAACCGGGACACAGATGGATAGCAATCAGCCCCAGCATTTT | CASSLTGTQMDSNQPQHF
TRBJ2-7 | . | TRBD2 | TRBV23-1 | TGCGCCAGCAGCCAAGGGCGGGAGCCCTCCATTATTTACGAGCAGTACTTC | CASSQGREPSIIYEQYF
TRBJ1-4 | . | . | TRBV5-1 | TGCGCCAGCAGCGCCGGGGACGGGGCCAGAGAAAAACTGTTTTTT | CASSAGDGAREKLFF